This TCR beta chain stems from a study of OX40 agonist ivuxolimab in advanced cancers. This table comes from immunoSEQ multiplex PCR, and its TCRdb copy is limited to in-frame clones, with some not included. The sample carries about 73,000 clones, about 88% recorded once. Per the germline V gene, CDR1 is LNHNV and CDR2 is YYDKDF (reference sequence). Between the trimmed V and J ends, which lost 0 bases and 8 bases, there was a span of 5 bases. The CDR3 length is 13 residues. Material: CD4+ or CD8+ T cells sorted from blood, obtained in a trial of the OX40 agonist ivuxolimab. The gene calls are TRBV15 and TRBJ1-6; no clear D. The TCR was taken from an adult with an advanced solid tumor such as melanoma, head and neck, liver or kidney cancer. The CDR3 loop is CATSRESDSPLHF. DNA of the CDR3: TGTGCCACCAGCAGAGAGAGTGATTCACCCCTCCACTTT.